The clone carrying this T cell receptor beta chain showed up many times. The TCRbeta library incorporated unique molecular identifiers. TCRdb re-derived calls from the PCR reads in MiXCR, one entry per CDR3 protein. In the table there are about 400,000 distinct CDR3 sequences, about an eighth of which are singletons. This specimen comes from a study of T-cell reconstitution after alpha-beta-depleted transplantation in children. Trimming cost V 3 bases and J 2 bases; bases outside gene matches: 10. The germline gives CDR1 SGHAT, CDR2 FQNNGV. This CDR3 has 19 amino acids. Source: PBMCs, taken from the stem cell graft. The TCR was taken from a human donor who donated a stem cell graft to a child with Fanconi anemia. The J gene is TRBJ2-3, the V gene TRBV11-2; the match to TRBD2 covers 14 bases. The CDR3 loop is CASSFRSPGLAGATDTQYF. The CDR3 DNA sequence: TGTGCCAGCAGCTTTCGATCACCGGGACTAGCGGGGGCCACAGATACGCAGTATTTT.